This TCR beta chain stems from a study of blood T cell repertoires in COVID-19 (TCRdb year 2020). Background on the whole study: Collaborator samples came from the United States, Italy and Spain and covered acute and convalescent phases of COVID-19. The dataset comprised deeply sampled blood TCRbeta repertoires from subjects exposed to, actively infected with, or recovered from COVID-19. Sample metadata almost always included a de-identified subject ID, COVID-19 status, age in years and sex. Samples came from the ongoing ImmuneRACE study (first 160 participants) plus 1,254 subjects from 6 global collaborators. The prospective study material was composed of cDNA or gDNA derived from T cells, B-cell-depleted T cells, or PBMCs. Where HLA class I and class II types were available, the types were taken from metadata supplied by the sample provider, not from assay-based typing. The repertoires were released in a freely available public database meant as a resource for research on the immune response to SARS-CoV-2. Study-wide findings and limitations: Clinical and demographic metadata were provided uncurated, with the amount varying by source and participant.

The germline V gene yields SNHLY for CDR1 and FYNNEI for CDR2. The CDR3 goes from the cysteine to the phenylalanine over 14 residues. The only DNA kept is the CDR3, 42 bases in frame from the first base. Trimming removed 8 bases from V and 4 bases from J, leaving 12 bases between the germline ends. Enrolling through a virtual design, the prospective study's participants ranged in age from about 18 to 89 years and lived across roughly 24 United States geographic areas. Cohort assignment in the prospective study relied on participant-reported clinical history from a screening survey and a study questionnaire. Exposed participants were defined as having been in contact with someone with a PCR-confirmed or clinician-diagnosed COVID-19 case within 2 weeks of study entry. Each participant in the prospective study had whole blood, serum and a nasopharyngeal or oropharyngeal swab collected by mobile phlebotomists. Over an approximately 2-month period, participants in the prospective study had the option of providing additional blood draws and questionnaires. Blood samples from the prospective study were shipped frozen or at room temperature prior to DNA extraction.

About this clone itself: Which antigen it targets is not known. There are no base qualities to consult, and no much larger clone falls within one base.

TCRbeta CDR3 regions were amplified from genomic DNA by means of the immunoSEQ Assay, a bias-controlled multiplex PCR. Processing in the source paper ran as follows. The number of nucleated cells in each sample was estimated by amplification of reference gene primers within the assay. To quantify the absolute abundance of each unique TCRbeta CDR3 rearrangement, sequence reads were collapsed and filtered. Productive Simpson clonality was computed per sample as the square root of Simpson's diversity index over productive rearrangements. TCRdb retrieved this table from immuneACCESS and kept in-frame rearrangements only. Not all clones are present; in checked studies, unresolved V genes account for under half, and no reason is known for the remainder. For V, J and clone size, that table is used; D and trimming come from the DNA. The sample table contains over 200,000 clones; only one count was recorded for over 80% of them. The ten largest clonotypes hold over 3.5% of the sample.

Sequenced sample: PBMCs or T cells enriched from blood (not recorded which). The sequence is built from TRBV2 and TRBJ1-6, with no confidently assigned D gene. The source is a woman aged 30 to 39 who had been exposed to COVID-19. The CDR3 reads CASSNPGYNSPLHF. The DNA reads TGTGCCAGCTCCAACCCGGGGTATAATTCACCCCTCCACTTT.